One T cell receptor beta chain is described in this entry. Authors' methods: Estimated nucleated cell counts came from reference gene primer amplification. Repertoires were generated with immunoSEQ multiplex PCR, while TCRdb's copy carries only in-frame clones and drops some. The DNA gave D and trimming, while V, J and clone size come from that table. The repertoire holds about 100,000 clones, with around 90% as singletons. The CDR3 is 11 amino acids. V lost 7 bases and J lost 9, with 11 bases in between. Germline V lookup: CDR1 SGHRS, CDR2 YFSETQ. The sample belongs to a study of blood T cell repertoires in COVID-19. Overall study: PBMCs, B-cell-depleted T cells, or T cells provided the cDNA or gDNA that made up the material.

This sequence joins TRBV5-1 and TRBJ2-1; TRBD2 might be the D (5 bases). The sequenced sample consisted of peripheral blood. This receptor was taken from a man between 65 and 85 years old with acute or convalescent COVID-19. The CDR3 DNA reads as TGCGCCAGCCAACTTGGAGGTGAGCAGTTCTTC. Protein sequence: CASQLGGEQFF.